This TCR beta chain was found in a study of cytomegalovirus exposure and HLA in healthy donors. The overall study: Early on, a data release was issued that held roughly 84 million unique TCRs from HLA-typed donors.

Of note for this clone: As yet, its antigen is unknown.

Researchers ran the PCR with 60 Vbeta and 13 Jbeta primers. TCRdb keeps only in-frame clones here, not all; method: immunoSEQ multiplex PCR. The repertoire includes 200,000 or so clones, around 80% of them detected once, and over 5.5% sits in the top ten. V was clipped by 1 base and J by 4 bases, with 10 bases between them. The CDR3 runs to 14 residues. Germline V gene data show CDR1 as SEHNR and CDR2 as FQNEAQ (reference sequence). Study results and limitations: The study put 150 to 200 TCR beta chains on its list as cytomegalovirus-associated.

The clonotype comes from a man between 35 and 55 years old in good health and CMV-seropositive. Sequenced input: PBMCs. The V call is TRBV7-9, the J call TRBJ1-1; weak D call: TRBD1 (5 bases). CDR3 sequence (DNA): TGTGCCAGCAGCTTAGTAGGCGGGGGCACTGAAGCTTTCTTT. As protein: CASSLVGGGTEAFF.